This T cell receptor (beta chain) was obtained from a study of long-term antiretroviral therapy in people with HIV. Study as a whole: A decade or so separates the oldest specimens from the later 2015 immediate-ART recommendation.

The assay used was immunoSEQ (version v3.0), run at survey level. Clones were read by immunoSEQ multiplex PCR, and TCRdb kept only the in-frame ones, dropping some. The sample comprises about 30,000 clones, 94% of which are singletons, and 3.5% to 4.5% rests with the top ten. V lost 5 bases, J lost 6 bases, and 9 bases lay in between. The germline CDR1 and CDR2 sequences are LNHDA and SQIVND (reference sequence). The CDR3 length is 12 residues. About this clone itself: Its cognate antigen is unknown.

Study-wide points: HIV repertoires covered narrower CDR3 length ranges than controls did. Adherence to ART, viral resistance and therapy changes lacked any data. Pre-ART-expanded clones dominated the repertoire at all time points.

The material was unsorted PBMCs, obtained approximately 5.1 years after starting antiretroviral therapy. This TCR was sampled from a woman in her forties or fifties with HIV. The J gene is TRBJ2-3, the V gene TRBV19; D unresolved. The CDR3 DNA reads TGTGCCAGTAGTTTACGATACGATACGCAGTATTTT. Protein sequence: CASSLRYDTQYF.